The next 19 T cell receptor beta chains were all read from a single sample in a study of CD8+CD57+ T cells in acquired aplastic anemia. Patients picked for sequencing had shown CD8+CD57+ cell expansion detected by flow cytometry. Both TCR beta VDJ combination and CDR3 sequence profiling were carried out. Genomic DNA was the template for this profiling. A single record per CDR3 protein comes from TCRdb applying MiXCR to the reads. The data hold over 150,000 distinct CDR3 sequences, with about two thirds observed a single time. The sequencing sample was made of sorted CD4+, CD8+, or CD8+CD57+ T cells (not recorded which) from PBMCs. Receptors were obtained from a human donor with aplastic anemia.

This clonotype has just one count. The V call is TRBV7-2, the J call TRBJ1-6; D perhaps matches TRBD1 (5 bases). This CDR3 spans 18 amino acids. CDR1 and CDR2 from the germline V gene are SGHTA and FQGNSA. Trimming shortened V by 2 bases and J by 8 bases, and 22 bases separated the two germline ends. The CDR3 coding sequence is TGTGCCAGCAGCTTATTGCCCGTTACCGGGGGTAGTGATTCACCCCTCCACTTT. It codes for CASSLLPVTGGSDSPLHF.

The chain combines TRBV20-1 with TRBJ2-3, with D tentatively TRBD2 (6 bases). V lost 7 bases and J 4 bases, leaving 18 bases between the germline ends. The germline V gene encodes CDR1 DFQATT and CDR2 SNEGSKA (reference sequence). The CDR3 runs to 14 residues. The CDR3 coding sequence is TGCAGTGACTCTCCGGGAGTTAGGGCAGATACGCAGTATTTT. Residues: CSDSPGVRADTQYF.

This clonotype was counted a few times. The genes are TRBV10-3 and TRBJ2-7, with a possible D match to TRBD1 (6 bases). The germline V gene has CDR1 ENHRY and CDR2 SYGVKD. The CDR3 consists of 14 residues. With 0 bases removed from V and 2 bases from J, the gap between germline ends came to 8 bases. The CDR3 loop is CAISESDRAYEQYF. In DNA form, the CDR3 reads TGTGCCATCAGTGAGTCGGACAGAGCCTACGAGCAGTACTTC.

This clonotype occurred many times. V is TRBV7-8 and J is TRBJ2-2, with D perhaps TRBD1 or TRBD2 (5 bases each). In germline, CDR1 is SGHVS, CDR2 FQNEAQ. The CDR3 extends over 15 amino acids. The V end was cut by 0 bases, the J end by 3 bases, with 8 bases between. The CDR3 is CASSLAGDHTGELFF. CDR3 nucleotides: TGTGCCAGCAGCTTAGCGGGGGATCACACCGGGGAGCTGTTTTTT.

The V gene is TRBV7-9, the J gene TRBJ2-7, with 8 bases identical to TRBD1. Trimming took 2 bases from V and 3 from J; bases not matched to a gene: 12. Germline CDR1 and CDR2: SEHNR and FQNEAQ (reference sequence). The CDR3 is 17 residues long. The CDR3, as DNA: TGTGCCAGCAGCTTATTTACCGGGACAGGTAAACTCTACGAGCAGTACTTC. Translation: CASSLFTGTGKLYEQYF.

This chain links TRBV10-3 with TRBJ2-2, with D unresolved. CDR3 length equals 15 residues. Trimming left V 10 bases short and J 2 bases short, with 17 bases between. CDR1 is ENHRY and CDR2 is SYGVKD in the germline V gene. The CDR3 is CATARTGDNTGELFF. In nucleotides, the CDR3 is TGTGCCACCGCAAGGACGGGTGATAACACCGGGGAGCTGTTTTTT.

V gene TRBV19 combines with J gene TRBJ1-1; D is undetermined. CDR1 is LNHDA, CDR2 SQIVND, per germline (reference sequence). CDR3 length: 12 residues. Trimming left V 2 bases short and J 4 bases short, with 5 bases between. CDR3 DNA: TGTGCCAGTAGTATACCCTCCACTGAAGCTTTCTTT. The encoded protein is CASSIPSTEAFF.

J is TRBJ1-1 and V is TRBV5-6; no reliable D call. Germline-derived CDR1 and CDR2 are SGHDT and YYEEEE. V lost 5 bases and J 1 base, leaving 15 bases between the germline ends. The CDR3 has 15 residues. CDR3 nucleotides: TGTGCCAGCAGTTTAGGGAACACGGGGAACACTGAAGCTTTCTTT. This encodes CASSLGNTGNTEAFF.

This clonotype was counted a few times. The rearrangement joins TRBV9 to TRBJ2-5, with D possibly TRBD2 on 5 matching bases. There are 16 residues in the CDR3. V shed 0 bases and J shed 2 bases, with 14 bases lying between them. Germline V gene lookup returns CDR1 SGDLS and CDR2 YYNGEE. The CDR3 DNA reads TGTGCCAGCAGCGTAGCGAGAGGGTACAGACAAGAGACCCAGTACTTC. It specifies CASSVARGYRQETQYF.

The gene calls are TRBV25-1 and TRBJ2-7; TRBD1 matches at 8 bases. The V and J ends lost 5 bases and 7 bases, in that order; junction bases with no gene match: 13. Germline V gives CDR1 MGHDK, CDR2 SYGVNS. CDR3 length: 15 amino acids. The CDR3 protein is CASSRGQEDTGEQYF. The CDR3 DNA is TGTGCCAGCAGTCGGGGACAGGAAGACACCGGGGAGCAGTACTTC.

CDR3 sequence reads: CASSMGNSGNTIYF. The CDR3 nucleotides read TGTGCCAGTAGTATGGGAAACTCTGGAAACACCATATATTTT. This chain connects TRBV19 to TRBJ1-3; D unclear. There are 14 residues in the CDR3. V lost 3 bases and J lost 0, with 6 bases in between. Germline lookup yields CDR1 LNHDA and CDR2 SQIVND (reference sequence).

J is TRBJ1-3 and V is TRBV25-1, with 9 nucleotides matching TRBD1. Germline CDR1 reads MGHDK; CDR2 reads SYGVNS. This CDR3 comprises 19 residues. The J segment lost 2 bases and the V segment lost 1 base, leaving 12 bases of the junction unmatched. The CDR3 region is CASSELLYWTGVPGNTIYF. The CDR3 DNA is TGTGCCAGCAGTGAATTACTATACTGGACAGGGGTACCTGGAAACACCATATATTTT. The complete variable domain, with remaining parts taken from reference TRBV25-1 and TRBJ1-3, reads EADIYQTPRYLVIGTGKKITLECSQTMGHDKMYWYQQDPGMELHLIHYSYGVNSTEKGDLSSESTVSRIRTEHFPLTLESARPSHTSQYLCASSELLYWTGVPGNTIYFGEGSWLTVV.

This chain links TRBV28 with TRBJ2-7; 8 nucleotides align to TRBD1. After removal of 4 bases from V and 1 base from J, the junction contained 6 bases not matched to a gene. The CDR3 runs 15 residues. Germline CDR1 is MDHEN and CDR2 is SYDVKM. CDR3 loop: CASSSGGQASYEQYF. The CDR3 region has the DNA TGTGCCAGCAGTTCAGGGGGACAGGCTTCCTACGAGCAGTACTTC.

The rearrangement links TRBV7-3 to TRBJ1-2; 7 bases fit TRBD1. V trimming: 5 bases; J trimming: 0 bases; junction bases outside the gene matches: 6. CDR1 is SGHTA and CDR2 is FQGTGA in the germline V gene. The CDR3 totals 15 residues. CDR3 region: CASSGTGTANYGYTF. In DNA form, the CDR3 reads TGTGCCAGCAGCGGAACCGGGACAGCTAACTATGGCTACACCTTC.

The V call is TRBV20-1, the J call TRBJ1-2; no firm D call. Trimming cost V 0 bases and J 4 bases, with 12 bases left between them. CDR3 length: 14 amino acids. Germline CDR1 and CDR2: DFQATT and SNEGSKA (reference sequence). This CDR3 reads CSAREGHLGYGYTF. The CDR3 DNA is TGCAGTGCTAGAGAGGGCCACCTCGGCTATGGCTACACCTTC.

The chain combines TRBV20-1 with TRBJ1-1; no reliable D call. This CDR3 spans 12 amino acids. Per the germline V gene, CDR1 is DFQATT and CDR2 is SNEGSKA (reference sequence). CDR3 coding DNA: TGCAGGGCCCTTGCAGGGAACACTGAAGCTTTCTTT. Its protein is CRALAGNTEAFF.

This chain connects TRBV20-1 to TRBJ2-7; TRBD1 matches at 10 bases. The CDR3 contains 19 residues. Trimming removed 1 base from V and 2 bases from J; junction bases left unmatched: 17. From germline, CDR1 is DFQATT and CDR2 SNEGSKA (reference sequence). CDR3 protein: CSARASVVDRGIEAYEQYF. CDR3 DNA: TGCAGTGCTAGAGCCAGCGTTGTGGACAGGGGGATAGAGGCCTACGAGCAGTACTTC.

V usage is TRBV7-9 and J usage is TRBJ2-7; 10 bases agree with TRBD1. The CDR3 covers 14 residues. Trimming at V came to 3 bases and at J to 5 bases, leaving 4 bases not matched to a gene. Germline CDR1 reads SEHNR; CDR2 reads FQNEAQ (reference sequence). The CDR3 protein is CASSLTGGLDEQYF. The CDR3, as DNA: TGTGCCAGCAGCTTGACAGGGGGCTTAGACGAGCAGTACTTC.

The J gene is TRBJ2-7, the V gene TRBV5-1, with D perhaps TRBD2 (6 bases). V was pared by 4 bases and J by 4 bases, with 18 bases between. Germline V gives CDR1 SGHRS, CDR2 YFSETQ. This CDR3 spans 15 amino acids. CDR3 region: CASSQGYAGGYEQYF. The CDR3 bases are TGCGCCAGCAGCCAAGGGTACGCCGGGGGATACGAGCAGTACTTC.